This T cell receptor beta chain was sequenced for a study of Graves' ophthalmopathy and Graves' hyperthyroidism. This clonotype showed up many times. With 8 bases removed from V and 0 bases from J, the gap between germline ends came to 7 bases. This CDR3 contains 12 residues. Germline CDR1 reads SEHNR; CDR2 reads FQNEAQ (reference sequence). RNA transcripts were the source from which TCR beta CDR3 regions were amplified. The library came from an HTBI-primed first-round RT-PCR and a second-round multiplex PCR. TCRdb fed the multiplex PCR reads into MiXCR, producing one record per CDR3 protein. The table lists some 1.1 million distinct CDR3 sequences, about two fifths of them singletons, with 11% in the top ten. Hyperthyroidism patients, aged 18 to 65, were newly diagnosed, under 2 months' duration.

This clonotype originated in an adult man with Graves' hyperthyroidism. The V and J genes are TRBV7-9 and TRBJ2-5; no clear D. Sequences were obtained from peripheral blood or thyroid tissue (not recorded which). The CDR3 here is CASRSDQETQYF. The CDR3 DNA sequence: TGTGCCAGCCGGAGTGACCAAGAGACCCAGTACTTC. Full variable domain (remainder filled in from reference TRBV7-9 and TRBJ2-5): DTGVSQNPRHKITKRGQNVTFRCDPISEHNRLYWYRQTLGQGPEFLTYFQNEAQLEKSRLLSDRFSAERPKGSFSTLEIQRTEQGDSAMYLCASRSDQETQYFGPGTRLLVL.